The TCR beta chain under discussion was sequenced for a study of shared T cell receptors in the human thymus. Trimming removed 5 bases from V and 5 bases from J; junction bases left unmatched: 7. Germline-derived CDR1 and CDR2 are MNHEY and SMNVEV (reference sequence). There are 15 residues in the CDR3. Assay: immunoSEQ multiplex PCR; the TCRdb copy retains only in-frame clones and omits some. The sample has hundreds of thousands of clones; 70% to 90% are singletons. These same records also appear under a second study, on human thymus T cells. In that study: Resections obtained during corrective heart surgery supplied the thymus tissue. Thymic as well as blood repertoires seemed to favor certain V and J genes unevenly.

Material for sequencing was thymocytes. This sequence originates from a girl in the first two years of life with a congenital heart defect. This chain joins TRBV27 and TRBJ2-1; 9 nucleotides match TRBD2. CDR3 protein: CASSASSGNNNEQFF. CDR3 sequence (DNA): TGTGCCAGCAGTGCCTCTAGCGGGAATAACAATGAGCAGTTCTTC.